This T cell receptor beta chain was identified during a study of CD4 T cells in relation to SARS-CoV-2 and coronaviruses. Using immunoSEQ multiplex PCR, the repertoire was profiled, and TCRdb retains in-frame clones only, with some absent. The table includes about 26,000 clones, roughly 76% detected once. Unexposed donor CD4+ T cells date from about 2011-2019, before the COVID-19 pandemic. CD4+ T cells were isolated from the cells after nine to eleven days of culture. Concerning this clone: The antigen is not known.

The sequence was collected from a human donor in good health. Sequencing input: CD4+ T cells from PBMCs, cultured in vitro.

The CDR3 loop reads CASSYGTDQHTQYF. CDR3 DNA: TGTGCCAGCAGTTACGGGACAGACCAACATACGCAGTATTTT. The chain joins TRBV6-2 or TRBV6-3 to TRBJ2-3; 7 positions match TRBD1. The CDR3 spans 14 residues. The J segment lost 7 bases and the V segment lost 2 bases, leaving 6 bases of the junction unmatched. CDR1 is MNHEY, CDR2 SVGEGT, per germline.